Listed below are T cell receptor beta chains from one sample, sequenced in a study of CD8 T cells in Susac syndrome. TCRdb redid the calling of the immunoSEQ multiplex PCR reads with MiXCR, one entry per CDR3 protein. The data contain under 200,000 distinct CDR3 sequences, about 95% of them singletons. Sequencing used CD8+ T cells from PBMCs. These receptors all come from a human donor with multiple sclerosis. The CDR3 runs from the conserved cysteine through the conserved F or W. The D gene is left open where the match is weak. Rows give clone size only sometimes, using once, few, many, or a class for an expanded clone.

D gene,J gene,V gene,clone size,CDR3 protein,CDR3 DNA
TRBD1,TRBJ1-2,TRBV9,.,CASSGARTSGGYGYTF,TGTGCCAGCAGCGGCGCCCGGACCTCAGGGGGCTATGGCTACACCTTC
.,TRBJ2-4,TRBV20-1,.,CSARDREAAKNIQYF,TGCAGTGCTAGAGATAGGGAGGCCGCCAAAAACATTCAGTACTTC
.,TRBJ1-2,TRBV7-8,.,CASSSSENYGYTF,TGTGCCAGCAGCTCGTCAGAGAACTATGGCTACACCTTC
.,TRBJ1-1,TRBV13,.,CASSFLDTEAFF,TGTGCCAGCAGCTTTCTGGACACTGAAGCTTTCTTT
.,TRBJ2-7,TRBV14,.,CASSPVRDPSYEQYF,TGTGCCAGCAGCCCCGTCAGGGACCCATCCTACGAGCAGTACTTC
TRBD2,TRBJ2-1,TRBV27,.,CASSLMVGGHKDEQFF,TGTGCCAGCAGTTTAATGGTGGGAGGGCACAAGGATGAGCAGTTCTTC
TRBD2,TRBJ2-7,TRBV27,.,CASRTSSYEQYF,TGTGCCAGTAGGACTAGCAGCTACGAGCAGTACTTC
TRBD2,TRBJ2-1,TRBV19,.,CASRAGTQFF,TGTGCCAGCAGAGCGGGAACGCAGTTCTTC
.,TRBJ1-1,TRBV30,.,CAWSDVSGVYTEAFF,TGTGCCTGGAGTGATGTATCAGGGGTGTACACTGAAGCTTTCTTT
.,TRBJ2-1,TRBV28,once,CASSLLGTLYNEQFF,TGTGCCAGCAGTTTATTGGGTACCCTCTACAATGAGCAGTTCTTC